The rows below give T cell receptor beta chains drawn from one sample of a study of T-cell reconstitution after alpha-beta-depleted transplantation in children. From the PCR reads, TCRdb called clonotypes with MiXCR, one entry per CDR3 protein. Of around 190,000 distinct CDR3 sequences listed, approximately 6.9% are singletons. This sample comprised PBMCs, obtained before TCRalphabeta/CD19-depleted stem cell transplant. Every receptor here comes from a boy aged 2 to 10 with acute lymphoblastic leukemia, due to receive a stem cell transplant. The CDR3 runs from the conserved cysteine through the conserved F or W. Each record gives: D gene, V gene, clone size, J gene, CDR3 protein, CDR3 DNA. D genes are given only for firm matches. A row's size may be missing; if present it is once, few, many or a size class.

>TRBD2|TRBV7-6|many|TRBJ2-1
CASSLGGGSNNEQFF
TGTGCCAGCAGCTTAGGCGGGGGGTCTAACAATGAGCAGTTCTTC
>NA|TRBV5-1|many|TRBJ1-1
CASRPGVDTEAFF
TGCGCCAGCCGCCCTGGTGTGGACACCGAAGCTTTCTTT
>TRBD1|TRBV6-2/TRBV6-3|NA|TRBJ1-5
CASNPDRANQPQHF
TGTGCCAGCAACCCGGACAGGGCCAATCAGCCCCAGCATTTT
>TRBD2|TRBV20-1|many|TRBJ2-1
CSARDFGNLGLAGGDEQFF
TGCAGTGCTAGAGATTTCGGAAACCTTGGACTAGCGGGAGGGGATGAGCAGTTCTTC
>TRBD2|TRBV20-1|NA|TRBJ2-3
CSASPASGPDTQYF
TGCAGTGCTAGTCCCGCTAGCGGCCCAGATACGCAGTATTTT
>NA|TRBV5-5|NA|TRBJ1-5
CASSLDTGRSAQHF
TGTGCCAGCAGCTTGGATACAGGCCGTAGTGCCCAGCATTTT
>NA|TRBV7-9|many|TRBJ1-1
CASSDGGTEAFF
TGTGCCAGCAGCGACGGAGGGACTGAAGCTTTCTTT
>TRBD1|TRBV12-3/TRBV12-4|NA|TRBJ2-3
CASSRQGKDTQYF
TGTGCCAGCAGTAGACAGGGGAAAGATACGCAGTATTTT
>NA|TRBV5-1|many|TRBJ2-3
CASSFVGDSTDTQYF
TGCGCCAGCAGCTTTGTGGGGGACAGCACAGATACGCAGTATTTT
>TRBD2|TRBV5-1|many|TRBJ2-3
CASRRSTGLAGGLGTDTQYF
TGCGCCAGCAGGCGTTCCACGGGACTAGCGGGAGGCCTAGGGACAGATACGCAGTATTTT
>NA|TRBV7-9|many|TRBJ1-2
CASSSRGQGSTYGYTF
TGTGCCAGCAGCTCCCGCGGGCAGGGTTCGACCTATGGCTACACCTTC
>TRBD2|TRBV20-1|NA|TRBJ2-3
CSAIDSGSADTQYF
TGCAGTGCTATCGATAGCGGGAGTGCAGATACGCAGTATTTT
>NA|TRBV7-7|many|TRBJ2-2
CASSSTSTGELFF
TGTGCTAGCAGCTCTACATCCACCGGGGAGCTGTTTTTT
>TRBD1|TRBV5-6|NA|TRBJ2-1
CASSTATGTGGGEQFF
TGTGCCAGCAGTACCGCGACCGGGACAGGGGGCGGTGAGCAGTTCTTC
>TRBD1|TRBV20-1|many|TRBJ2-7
CSARCTGEWCEQYF
TGCAGTGCTAGATGCACAGGGGAGTGGTGCGAGCAGTACTTC
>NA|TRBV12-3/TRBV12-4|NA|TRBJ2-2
CASTNPRGDFTGELFF
TGTGCCAGCACCAACCCACGTGGGGATTTCACCGGGGAGCTGTTTTTT
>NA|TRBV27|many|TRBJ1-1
CASSLFRTGAEAFF
TGTGCCAGCAGTTTATTTCGAACGGGAGCTGAAGCTTTCTTT
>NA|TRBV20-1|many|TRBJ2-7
CSARLGYEQYF
TGCAGTGCTCGTCTAGGTTACGAGCAGTACTTC
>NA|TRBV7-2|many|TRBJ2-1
CASSLGLRREQFF
TGTGCCAGCAGCCTGGGACTTCGGAGGGAGCAGTTCTTC
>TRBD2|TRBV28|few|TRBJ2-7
CASNAWAGGSYEQYF
TGTGCCAGCAATGCATGGGCGGGGGGGTCCTACGAGCAGTACTTC
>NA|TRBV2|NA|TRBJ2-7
CAGPGPAGEQYF
TGTGCCGGACCCGGCCCCGCTGGCGAGCAGTACTTC
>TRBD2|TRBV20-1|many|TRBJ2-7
CSARANTRTSGSPDEQYF
TGCAGTGCTAGAGCGAACACCCGAACTAGCGGGAGCCCAGACGAGCAGTACTTC
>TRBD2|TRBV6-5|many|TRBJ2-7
CASSYPQRGGEQYF
TGTGCCAGCAGTTACCCGCAGCGGGGGGGCGAGCAGTACTTC
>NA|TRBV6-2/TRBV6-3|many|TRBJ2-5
CASSYGRRTGETQYF
TGTGCCAGCAGTTACGGGAGAAGGACGGGAGAGACCCAGTACTTC
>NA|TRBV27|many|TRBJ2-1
CASSLSRGAERSEQFF
TGTGCCAGCAGTTTGTCGCGCGGGGCCGAACGTAGTGAGCAGTTCTTC
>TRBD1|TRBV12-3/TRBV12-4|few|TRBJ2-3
CASSLTGVDTQYF
TGTGCCAGCAGTCTTACAGGGGTAGATACGCAGTATTTT
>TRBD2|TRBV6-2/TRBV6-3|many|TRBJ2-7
CASNYGLAYEQYF
TGTGCCAGCAACTACGGACTAGCCTACGAGCAGTACTTC
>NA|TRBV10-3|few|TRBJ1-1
CAIRGGASDTEAFF
TGTGCCATCCGGGGGGGCGCGAGCGATACTGAAGCTTTCTTT
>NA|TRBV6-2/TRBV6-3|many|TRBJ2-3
CASIDWRAGNSYTDTQYF
TGTGCCAGCATCGATTGGCGCGCCGGGAACAGCTACACAGATACGCAGTATTTT
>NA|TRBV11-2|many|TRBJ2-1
CASSLPTRYNEQFF
TGTGCCAGCAGCCTACCGACTAGGTACAATGAGCAGTTCTTC
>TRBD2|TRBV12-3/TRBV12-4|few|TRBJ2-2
CASSPGGGASTGELFF
TGTGCCAGCAGCCCCGGGGGGGGGGCGAGCACCGGGGAGCTGTTTTTT
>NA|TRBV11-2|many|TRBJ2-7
CASSLGYNEQYF
TGTGCCAGCAGCTTAGGGTACAACGAGCAGTACTTC
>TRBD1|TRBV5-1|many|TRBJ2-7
CASSLRDRRAIDEQYF
TGCGCCAGCAGCTTGAGGGACAGGCGAGCGATTGACGAGCAGTACTTC
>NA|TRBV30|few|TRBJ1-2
CAWSESGGYTF
TGTGCCTGGAGTGAATCAGGGGGCTACACCTTC
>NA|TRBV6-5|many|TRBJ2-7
CASSYGETYEQYF
TGTGCCAGCAGTTACGGGGAGACATACGAGCAGTACTTC
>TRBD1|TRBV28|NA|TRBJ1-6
CASSLVLDRGSYNSPLHF
TGTGCCAGCAGTTTAGTGCTGGACAGGGGCTCCTATAATTCACCCCTCCACTTT
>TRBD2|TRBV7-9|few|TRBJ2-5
CASSPGLAGSETQYF
TGTGCCAGCAGCCCGGGACTAGCGGGCAGTGAGACCCAGTACTTC
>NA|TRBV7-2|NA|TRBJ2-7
CASSLEVADTYEQYF
TGTGCCAGCAGCTTAGAAGTCGCGGATACCTACGAGCAGTACTTC
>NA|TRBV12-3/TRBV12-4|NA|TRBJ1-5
CASSLGTGKGYSNQPQHF
TGTGCCAGCAGTTTGGGGACGGGGAAGGGGTATAGCAATCAGCCCCAGCATTTT
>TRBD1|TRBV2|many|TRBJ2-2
CASRPGQPITGELFF
TGTGCCAGCAGGCCGGGACAGCCTATCACCGGGGAGCTGTTTTTT
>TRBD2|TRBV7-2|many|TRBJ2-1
CASSLVAGGYNEQFF
TGTGCCAGCAGCTTAGTAGCGGGGGGGTACAATGAGCAGTTCTTC